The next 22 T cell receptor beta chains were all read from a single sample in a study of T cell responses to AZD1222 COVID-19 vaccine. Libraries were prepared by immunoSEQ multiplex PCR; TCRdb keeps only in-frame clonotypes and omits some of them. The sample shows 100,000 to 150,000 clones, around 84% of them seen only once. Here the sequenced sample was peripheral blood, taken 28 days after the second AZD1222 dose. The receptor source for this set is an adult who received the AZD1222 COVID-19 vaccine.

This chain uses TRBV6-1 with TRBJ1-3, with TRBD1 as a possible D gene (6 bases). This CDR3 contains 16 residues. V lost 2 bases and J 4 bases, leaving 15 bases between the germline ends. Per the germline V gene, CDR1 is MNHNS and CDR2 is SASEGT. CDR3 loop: CASSESLAGAGNTIYF. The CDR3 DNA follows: TGTGCCAGCAGTGAATCGCTAGCAGGGGCGGGAAACACCATATATTTT.

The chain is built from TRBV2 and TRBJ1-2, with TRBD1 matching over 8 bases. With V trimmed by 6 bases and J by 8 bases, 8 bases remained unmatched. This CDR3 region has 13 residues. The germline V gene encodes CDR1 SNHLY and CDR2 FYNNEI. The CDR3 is CASRDRVRHGYTF. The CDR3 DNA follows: TGTGCCAGCAGGGACAGGGTTCGGCACGGCTACACCTTC.

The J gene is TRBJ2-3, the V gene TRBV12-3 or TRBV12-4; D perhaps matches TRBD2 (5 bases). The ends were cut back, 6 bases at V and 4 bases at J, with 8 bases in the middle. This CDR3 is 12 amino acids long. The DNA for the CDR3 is TGTGCCAGCAGCCGAGGGTCAGATACGCAGTATTTT. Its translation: CASSRGSDTQYF.

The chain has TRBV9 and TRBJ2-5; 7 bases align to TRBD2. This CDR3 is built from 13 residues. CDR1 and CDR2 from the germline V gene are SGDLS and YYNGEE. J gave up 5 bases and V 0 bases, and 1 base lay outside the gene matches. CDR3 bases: TGTGCCAGCAGCGTAGACGGGGGGGAGACCCAGTACTTC. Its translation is CASSVDGGETQYF. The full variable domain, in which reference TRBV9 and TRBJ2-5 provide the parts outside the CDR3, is DSGVTQTPKHLITATGQRVTLRCSPRSGDLSVYWYQQSLDQGLQFLIQYYNGEERAKGNILERFSAQQFPDLHSELNLSSLELGDSALYFCASSVDGGETQYFGPGTRLLVL.

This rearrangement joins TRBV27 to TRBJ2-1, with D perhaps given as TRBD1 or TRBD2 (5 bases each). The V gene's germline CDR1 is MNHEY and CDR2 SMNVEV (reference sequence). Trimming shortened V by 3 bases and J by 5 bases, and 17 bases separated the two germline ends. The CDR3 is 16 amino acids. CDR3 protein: CASSFLDSGDDNEQFF. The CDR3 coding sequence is TGTGCCAGCAGTTTCCTAGACTCCGGGGACGACAATGAGCAGTTCTTC.

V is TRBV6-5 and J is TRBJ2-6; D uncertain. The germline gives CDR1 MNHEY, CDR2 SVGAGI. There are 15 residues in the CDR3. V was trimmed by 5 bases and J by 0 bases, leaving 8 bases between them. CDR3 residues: CASSLDISGANVLTF. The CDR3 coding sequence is TGTGCCAGCAGTCTAGACATCTCTGGGGCCAACGTCCTGACTTTC.

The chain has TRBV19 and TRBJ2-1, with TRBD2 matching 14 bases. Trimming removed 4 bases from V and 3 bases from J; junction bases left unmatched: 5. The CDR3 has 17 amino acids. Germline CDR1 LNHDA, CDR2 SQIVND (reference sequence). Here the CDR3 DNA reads TGTGCCAGTAGTACGAGACTAGCGGGGGGGATCTACAATGAGCAGTTCTTC. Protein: CASSTRLAGGIYNEQFF.

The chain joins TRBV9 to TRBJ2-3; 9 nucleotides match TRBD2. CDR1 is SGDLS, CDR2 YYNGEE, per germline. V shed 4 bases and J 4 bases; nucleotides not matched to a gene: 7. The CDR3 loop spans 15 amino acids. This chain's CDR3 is CASSNSGGYADTQYF. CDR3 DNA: TGTGCCAGCAGCAATAGCGGGGGCTACGCAGATACGCAGTATTTT.

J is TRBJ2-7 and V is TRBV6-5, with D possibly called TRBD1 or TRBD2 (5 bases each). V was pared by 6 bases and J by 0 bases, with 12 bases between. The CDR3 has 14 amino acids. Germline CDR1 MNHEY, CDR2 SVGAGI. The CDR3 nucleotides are TGTGCCAGCAGGGGACGTACTCCCTCCTACGAGCAGTACTTC. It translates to CASRGRTPSYEQYF.

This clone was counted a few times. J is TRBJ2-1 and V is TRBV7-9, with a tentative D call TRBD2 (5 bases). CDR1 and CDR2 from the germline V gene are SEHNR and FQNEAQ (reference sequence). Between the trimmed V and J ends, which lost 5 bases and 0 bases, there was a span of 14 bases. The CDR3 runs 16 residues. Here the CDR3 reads CASSLRGSSSYNEQFF. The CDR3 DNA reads TGTGCCAGCAGCCTCCGGGGTTCAAGCTCCTACAATGAGCAGTTCTTC.

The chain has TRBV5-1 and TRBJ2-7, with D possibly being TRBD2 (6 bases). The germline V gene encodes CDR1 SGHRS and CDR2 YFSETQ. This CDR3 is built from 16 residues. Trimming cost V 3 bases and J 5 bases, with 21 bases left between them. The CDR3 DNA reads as TGCGCCAGCAGCTGGGGGGACGGGAGTCTTAAGGACGAGCAGTACTTC. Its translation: CASSWGDGSLKDEQYF.

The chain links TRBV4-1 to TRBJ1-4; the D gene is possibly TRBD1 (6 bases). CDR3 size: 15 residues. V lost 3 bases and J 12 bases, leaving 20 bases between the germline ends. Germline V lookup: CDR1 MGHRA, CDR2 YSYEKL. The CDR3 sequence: CASSHGSRGPIELFF. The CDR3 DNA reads TGCGCCAGCAGCCACGGTTCCAGGGGTCCTATAGAACTGTTTTTT.

This chain's CDR3 is CASKTGAGNTIYF. The CDR3 nucleotides are TGTGCCAGCAAGACAGGGGCCGGAAACACCATATATTTT. J is TRBJ1-3 and V is TRBV27, with 8 nucleotides matching TRBD1. Germline loops: CDR1 MNHEY, CDR2 SMNVEV (reference sequence). Trimming took 7 bases from V and 4 from J; bases not matched to a gene: 3. This CDR3 is built from 13 residues.

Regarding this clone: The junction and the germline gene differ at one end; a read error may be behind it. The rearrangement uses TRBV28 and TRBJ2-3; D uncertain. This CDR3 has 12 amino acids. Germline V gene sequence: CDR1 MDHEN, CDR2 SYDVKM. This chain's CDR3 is CTSSLKRDTQYF. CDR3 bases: TGTACCAGCAGCCTCAAACGGGATACGCAGTATTTT.

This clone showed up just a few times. The CDR3 loop is CASSDFKGAPGYTF. For the CDR3, the DNA is TGTGCCAGCAGTGACTTTAAGGGCGCCCCGGGCTACACCTTC. This chain links TRBV25-1 with TRBJ1-2; D uncertain. The V gene lost 3 bases and the J gene lost 8 bases, with 16 bases spanning the gap. The CDR3 length is 14 residues. Germline CDR1 and CDR2: MGHDK and SYGVNS.

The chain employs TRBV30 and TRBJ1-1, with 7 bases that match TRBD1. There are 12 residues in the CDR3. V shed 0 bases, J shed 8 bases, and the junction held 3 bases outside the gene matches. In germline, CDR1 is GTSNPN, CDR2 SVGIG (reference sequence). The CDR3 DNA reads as TGTGCCTGGAGTGTTAACAGGGGCGAAGCTTTCTTT. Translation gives CAWSVNRGEAFF.

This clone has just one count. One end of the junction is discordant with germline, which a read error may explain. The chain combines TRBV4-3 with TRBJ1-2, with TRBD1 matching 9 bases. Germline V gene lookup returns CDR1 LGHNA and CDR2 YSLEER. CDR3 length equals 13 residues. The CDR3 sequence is CASSPQGAYDYTF. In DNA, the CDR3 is TGCGCCAGCAGCCCACAGGGGGCCTATGACTACACCTTC.

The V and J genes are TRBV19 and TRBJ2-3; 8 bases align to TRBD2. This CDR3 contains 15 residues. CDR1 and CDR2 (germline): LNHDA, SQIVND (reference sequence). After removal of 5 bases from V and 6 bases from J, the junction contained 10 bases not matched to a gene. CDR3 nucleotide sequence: TGTGCCAGTAGTCCGATAGCGGGAATGTCGGATACGCAGTATTTT. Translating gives CASSPIAGMSDTQYF.

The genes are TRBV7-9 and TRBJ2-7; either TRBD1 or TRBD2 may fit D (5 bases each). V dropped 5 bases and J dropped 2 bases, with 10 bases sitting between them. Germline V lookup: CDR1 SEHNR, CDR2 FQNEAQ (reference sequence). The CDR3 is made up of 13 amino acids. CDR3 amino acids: CASSRDQTYEQYF. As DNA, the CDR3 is TGTGCCAGCAGCCGGGACCAGACCTACGAGCAGTACTTC.

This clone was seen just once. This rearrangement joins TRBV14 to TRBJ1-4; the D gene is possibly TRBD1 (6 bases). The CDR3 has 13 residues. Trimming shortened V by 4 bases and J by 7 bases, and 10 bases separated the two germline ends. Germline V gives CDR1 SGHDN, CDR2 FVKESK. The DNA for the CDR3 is TGTGCCAGCAGCCGTGGACAGACTGAAAAACTGTTTTTT. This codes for CASSRGQTEKLFF.

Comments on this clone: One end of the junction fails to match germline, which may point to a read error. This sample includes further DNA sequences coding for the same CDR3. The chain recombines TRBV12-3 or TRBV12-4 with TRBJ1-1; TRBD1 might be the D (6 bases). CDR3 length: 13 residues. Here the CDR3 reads CASSLLGDTEAFF. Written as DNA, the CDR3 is TGTGCCAGCAGTTTATTAGGGGACACAGAAGCTTTCTTT.

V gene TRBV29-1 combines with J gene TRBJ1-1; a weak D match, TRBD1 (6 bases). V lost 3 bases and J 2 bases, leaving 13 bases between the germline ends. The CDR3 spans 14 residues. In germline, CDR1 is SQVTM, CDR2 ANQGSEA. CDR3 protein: CSVDLQGRNTEAFF. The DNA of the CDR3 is TGCAGCGTTGATCTTCAGGGGCGAAACACTGAAGCTTTCTTT.